These 25 T cell receptor beta chains were all obtained from the same sample, sequenced in a study of OX40 agonist ivuxolimab in advanced cancers. Assay: immunoSEQ multiplex PCR; the TCRdb copy retains only in-frame clones and omits some. The table records roughly 35,000 clones, about 86% of them present only once. Sequenced material: CD4+ or CD8+ T cells sorted from blood, taken in a trial of the OX40 agonist ivuxolimab. Receptors were obtained from an adult with an advanced solid tumor such as melanoma, head and neck, liver or kidney cancer.

The CDR3, as DNA: TGTGCCAGCAGCTTGGGGCGTGGGCTCTATGGCTACACCTTC. Its translation is CASSLGRGLYGYTF. The chain recombines TRBV7-6 with TRBJ1-2; tentatively, D is TRBD1 (5 bases). Trimming took 3 bases from V and 4 from J, leaving 12 bases between them. CDR3 length equals 14 residues. Looked up from germline, CDR1 is SGHVS and CDR2 is FNYEAQ.

The rearrangement links TRBV6-1 to TRBJ1-2; tentatively, D is TRBD1 (6 bases). The germline V gene encodes CDR1 MNHNS and CDR2 SASEGT. The CDR3 covers 15 residues. V lost 2 bases, J lost 7 bases, and 17 bases lay in between. CDR3 nucleotides: TGTGCCAGCAGTGAATTCAATATTGGGGGCTCTGGCTACACCTTC. This sequence encodes CASSEFNIGGSGYTF.

The rearrangement links TRBV20-1 to TRBJ2-1; D unclear. This CDR3 region has 11 residues. Germline-derived CDR1 and CDR2 are DFQATT and SNEGSKA (reference sequence). Trimming shortened V by 0 bases and J by 9 bases, and 6 bases separated the two germline ends. This CDR3 reads CSARDWSEQFF. The CDR3, as DNA: TGCAGTGCTAGAGATTGGAGTGAGCAGTTCTTC.

The V and J genes are TRBV18 and TRBJ2-2; weak D call: TRBD1 (5 bases). This CDR3 comprises 18 residues. Germline values: CDR1 KGHSH, CDR2 LQKENI. V was cut by 1 base and J by 6 bases, with 21 bases left in between. CDR3 protein: CASSPLDPGSAGSGELFF. Here the CDR3 DNA reads TGTGCCAGCTCACCACTAGATCCCGGGTCGGCAGGGTCCGGGGAGCTGTTTTTT.

The chain joins TRBV10-2 to TRBJ1-2; 8 positions agree with TRBD1. Unmatched junction bases numbered 6, after V lost 3 bases and J lost 3 bases. The V gene's germline CDR1 is WSHSY and CDR2 SAAADI. The CDR3 has 15 amino acids. The CDR3 DNA follows: TGCGCCAGCAGTGAATTTGGACAGGGCCACTATGGCTACACCTTC. It is translated as CASSEFGQGHYGYTF.

The genes are TRBV4-1 and TRBJ2-1, with 9 bases lining up with TRBD1. V trimming: 5 bases; J trimming: 9 bases; junction bases outside the gene matches: 8. The CDR3 has 14 residues. Germline-derived CDR1 and CDR2 are MGHRA and YSYEKL. The CDR3 DNA is TGCGCCAGCAGCTTTCGGGACAGGGCTGGTGAGCAGTTCTTC. It translates to CASSFRDRAGEQFF.

CDR3 nucleotides: TGTGCCAGCAGTTTCCGGACAGGGGGCAATCAGCCCCAGCATTTT. Protein product: CASSFRTGGNQPQHF. The gene calls are TRBV28 and TRBJ1-5, with TRBD1 identical over 9 bases. CDR1 is MDHEN and CDR2 is SYDVKM in the germline V gene. The CDR3 length is 15 residues. Losses at the gene ends were 3 bases for V and 2 bases for J; bases not matched to a gene: 2.

The CDR3 coding sequence is TGTGCCAGCAGCGTAGACGGGGGTGGGGTTCCAGATACGCAGTATTTT. Protein: CASSVDGGGVPDTQYF. The V and J genes are TRBV9 and TRBJ2-3; possibly TRBD2 for D (6 bases). The V gene's germline CDR1 is SGDLS and CDR2 YYNGEE. V was cut by 0 bases and J by 4 bases, with 15 bases left in between. This CDR3 contains 16 residues.

The chain combines TRBV10-3 with TRBJ2-7, with 7 bases matching TRBD1. The germline gives CDR1 ENHRY, CDR2 SYGVKD. V gave up 2 bases and J gave up 2 bases; unmatched junction bases: 9. There are 16 residues in the CDR3. The CDR3 reads CAISELRDRVPYEQYF. In DNA form, the CDR3 reads TGTGCCATCAGTGAGCTAAGAGACAGGGTGCCCTACGAGCAGTACTTC.

The chain carries TRBV10-2 and TRBJ2-1, with D unresolved. The germline V and J ends were trimmed by 6 bases and 8 bases, with 14 bases remaining between them. Looked up from germline, CDR1 is WSHSY and CDR2 is SAAADI. The CDR3 contains 13 residues. The CDR3 spells CASSERSWDEQFF. The CDR3, as DNA: TGCGCCAGCAGCGAAAGAAGTTGGGATGAGCAGTTCTTC.

This chain connects TRBV30 to TRBJ2-7; D perhaps matches TRBD1 (5 bases). Per the germline V gene, CDR1 is GTSNPN and CDR2 is SVGIG (reference sequence). This CDR3 is built from 13 residues. Trimming cost V 2 bases and J 4 bases, with 12 bases left between them. The CDR3 nucleotides are TGTGCCTGGAGTACTGGGGCGGTATACGAGCAGTACTTC. This encodes CAWSTGAVYEQYF.

The chain is built from TRBV27 and TRBJ2-3; 8 nucleotides match TRBD1. Germline V gene lookup returns CDR1 MNHEY and CDR2 SMNVEV (reference sequence). This CDR3 spans 17 amino acids. V shed 5 bases and J 4 bases; nucleotides not matched to a gene: 14. CDR3 sequence reads: CASSLPPRQGKSDTQYF. CDR3 coding DNA: TGTGCCAGCAGTCTTCCGCCCCGACAGGGGAAGTCAGATACGCAGTATTTT.

V usage is TRBV6-6 and J usage is TRBJ1-3; no reliable D call. Germline V gene lookup returns CDR1 MNHNY and CDR2 SVGAGI (reference sequence). Trimming took 2 bases from V and 8 from J, leaving 10 bases between them. CDR3 size: 13 residues. The CDR3 coding sequence is TGTGCCAGCAGTTACCCTAGACACTACACCATATATTTT. This encodes CASSYPRHYTIYF.

With regard to this clone: At one of its ends the junction is not consistent with the germline gene, which may arise from a read error. The V and J genes are TRBV2 and TRBJ1-6; no reliable D call. The CDR3 has 16 amino acids. Germline CDR1 SNHLY, CDR2 FYNNEI. As DNA, the CDR3 is TGTGCCAGCAGGGAAGGCAGCCTAAGCATTAATTCACCCCTCCACTTT. Its protein is CASREGSLSINSPLHF.

The V gene is TRBV2, the J gene TRBJ1-2, with a tentative D call TRBD1 (6 bases). The CDR3 is made up of 14 amino acids. Germline V gives CDR1 SNHLY, CDR2 FYNNEI. V lost 6 bases and J lost 4, with 15 bases in between. CDR3 amino acids: CASSPQGTVYGYTF. CDR3 DNA: TGTGCCAGCAGCCCACAGGGTACGGTCTATGGCTACACCTTC.

The J gene is TRBJ1-1, the V gene TRBV5-4, with TRBD1 matching over 9 bases. The trim removed 4 bases at V and 0 bases at J, leaving 13 bases unmatched. Germline CDR1 SGHNT, CDR2 YYREEE (reference sequence). The CDR3 has 18 amino acids. The CDR3 sequence: CASSPGQGGSFMNTEAFF. CDR3 DNA: TGTGCCAGCAGCCCGGGACAGGGAGGTTCCTTTATGAACACTGAAGCTTTCTTT.

CDR3 in DNA: TGTGCCAGCAGTGGACAGGGAATCAGCACAGATACGCAGTATTTT. Amino acid sequence: CASSGQGISTDTQYF. The chain links TRBV6-1 to TRBJ2-3; 7 nucleotides agree with TRBD1. Per germline, CDR1 MNHNS and CDR2 SASEGT. V lost 4 bases, J lost 0 bases, and 4 bases stayed unmatched. The CDR3 is made up of 15 amino acids.

The chain joins TRBV5-1 to TRBJ2-5; 7 bases match TRBD1. The J call is in doubt because the DNA end fits TRBJ2-7 better. The CDR3 has 13 amino acids. In germline, CDR1 is SGHRS, CDR2 YFSETQ. CDR3 in amino acids: CASSSGTVNEQYF. The CDR3 bases are TGCGCCAGCAGCTCCGGGACAGTTAACGAGCAGTACTTC.

The chain is built from TRBV6-5 and TRBJ1-5, with a tentative D call TRBD1 (5 bases). The germline CDR1 and CDR2 sequences are MNHEY and SVGAGI. The CDR3 extends over 16 amino acids. Trimming pared 4 bases from V and 1 base from J, leaving 14 bases between. CDR3 nucleotides: TGTGCCAGCAGTTCTGGGACGGCGAAGAGCAATCAGCCCCAGCATTTT. This codes for CASSSGTAKSNQPQHF.

The rearrangement links TRBV5-5 to TRBJ2-5; TRBD2 matches at 11 bases. This CDR3 is 17 amino acids long. V shed 0 bases, J shed 5 bases, and the junction held 9 bases outside the gene matches. Germline CDR1 is SGHKS and CDR2 is YYEKEE (reference sequence). The CDR3 DNA sequence: TGTGCCAGCAGCTTGGTCCTAGCGGGGGGCTCTTCGGAGACCCAGTACTTC. Residues: CASSLVLAGGSSETQYF.

The chain links TRBV18 to TRBJ2-5; no reliable D call. Germline V gene data show CDR1 as KGHSH and CDR2 as LQKENI. V shed 3 bases and J shed 4 bases, with 15 bases lying between them. This CDR3 region has 15 residues. This CDR3 reads CASSPNKGWGETQYF. As DNA, the CDR3 is TGTGCCAGCTCACCCAACAAGGGCTGGGGAGAGACCCAGTACTTC.

V is TRBV5-1 and J is TRBJ1-1; perhaps TRBD1 as D (6 bases). The germline V gene encodes CDR1 SGHRS and CDR2 YFSETQ. The CDR3 is 16 residues long. Trimming took off 4 bases at V and 5 bases at J, with 21 bases between the two ends. The CDR3 is CASSTWGGGVGTEAFF. The CDR3 DNA follows: TGCGCCAGCAGCACTTGGGGGGGCGGGGTTGGTACTGAAGCTTTCTTT.

The chain couples TRBV6-4 to TRBJ1-4, with D perhaps matching TRBD1 (5 bases). The CDR3 is 13 residues long. In germline, CDR1 is MRHNA, CDR2 SNTAGT. Trimming took off 5 bases at V and 4 bases at J, with 8 bases between the two ends. The DNA for the CDR3 is TGTGCCAGCAGTCAACAGGTTAATGAAAAACTGTTTTTT. It translates to CASSQQVNEKLFF.

This clone was seen once. V and J are TRBV6-1 and TRBJ1-2; tentatively, D is TRBD1 (5 bases). The CDR3 has 12 amino acids. Trimming stripped 6 bases from V and 8 bases from J, with 13 bases between. Germline V gene sequence: CDR1 MNHNS, CDR2 SASEGT. The CDR3 loop is CASRTTGGGYTF. The CDR3 region has the DNA TGTGCCAGCAGAACCACGGGGGGAGGCTACACCTTC.

The chain recombines TRBV9 with TRBJ1-2, with 12 bases aligning to TRBD1. CDR3 length equals 17 residues. Germline CDR1 reads SGDLS; CDR2 reads YYNGEE. V dropped 3 bases and J dropped 4; count of bases not matched to a gene: 10. The CDR3 loop is CASSGRGGQGAFYGYTF. Here the CDR3 DNA reads TGTGCCAGCAGCGGAAGGGGGGGACAGGGGGCATTCTATGGCTACACCTTC.